What follows are 30 T cell receptor beta chains derived from one specimen sequenced in a study of blood T cell repertoires in COVID-19. The repertoire was sequenced with immunoSEQ multiplex PCR; TCRdb's copy has only in-frame clones and lacks some. The repertoire holds 200,000 to 300,000 clones, with approximately 84% as singletons. What was sequenced was peripheral blood. The receptors were sampled from a man in his forties or fifties with acute or convalescent COVID-19.

This rearrangement joins TRBV9 to TRBJ1-2; D perhaps matches TRBD1 (6 bases). Germline V gene sequence: CDR1 SGDLS, CDR2 YYNGEE. The V end lost 6 bases, the J end lost 8 bases, and 23 bases lay between the germline ends. The CDR3 is made up of 15 amino acids. The CDR3 region is CASTTRQASPRGYTF. The CDR3 nucleotides are TGTGCCAGCACCACTAGACAGGCTTCTCCTAGGGGCTACACCTTC.

V and J are TRBV3-1 (or the pseudogene TRBV3-2) and TRBJ1-5, with D hard to call. Trimming removed 4 bases at V and 6 bases at J, with 13 bases between. Germline values: CDR1 LGHDT, CDR2 YNNKEL (reference sequence). The CDR3 has 14 residues. In DNA, the CDR3 is TGTGCCAGCAGCCGTGGAAACGAGGGTCAGCCCCAGCATTTT. Encoded protein: CASSRGNEGQPQHF.

The chain links TRBV3-1 (or the pseudogene TRBV3-2) to TRBJ1-1, with a possible D match to TRBD1 (5 bases). V was pared by 3 bases and J by 3 bases, with 17 bases between. This CDR3 spans 16 amino acids. In germline, CDR1 is LGHDT, CDR2 YNNKEL (reference sequence). CDR3 sequence reads: CASSHGRARVYTEAFF. CDR3 in DNA: TGTGCCAGCAGCCACGGACGGGCCAGGGTGTACACTGAAGCTTTCTTT.

DNA of the CDR3: TGTGCCAGCAGTGAAACCAGGGGAGCTAACTATGGCTACACCTTC. Translating it yields CASSETRGANYGYTF. The rearrangement joins TRBV6-1 to TRBJ1-2; the D gene is possibly TRBD1 (6 bases). V was trimmed by 2 bases and J by 0 bases, leaving 10 bases between them. Germline CDR1 reads MNHNS; CDR2 reads SASEGT. The CDR3 sequence is 15 residues long.

The DNA for the CDR3 is TGTGCCAGCTCACCACCGTGGGGACAGGCGTACACTGAAGCTTTCTTT. It translates to CASSPPWGQAYTEAFF. V gene TRBV18 combines with J gene TRBJ1-1, with TRBD1 matching over 8 bases. From germline, CDR1 is KGHSH and CDR2 LQKENI. The CDR3 loop spans 16 amino acids. The V segment lost 0 bases and the J segment 3 bases; nucleotides outside the gene matches: 6.

The rearrangement uses TRBV18 and TRBJ1-4, with TRBD1 matching over 9 bases. This CDR3 has 15 residues. Germline CDR1 is KGHSH and CDR2 is LQKENI. V shed 3 bases and J 6 bases; nucleotides not matched to a gene: 5. The DNA of the CDR3 is TGTGCCAGCTCACCGATAGGACAGGGGTATGAAAAACTGTTTTTT. Translation: CASSPIGQGYEKLFF.

The rearrangement joins TRBV19 to TRBJ1-2; 10 nucleotides align to TRBD1. The CDR3 has 14 residues. J was trimmed by 4 bases and V by 6 bases; bases with no gene match: 5. Germline CDR1 and CDR2: LNHDA and SQIVND (reference sequence). The CDR3, as DNA: TGTGCCAGTAGCTCCCGACAGGGGGCCTATGGCTACACCTTC. Amino acids: CASSSRQGAYGYTF.

The table lists this clone with many counts. The chain carries TRBV27 and TRBJ2-4; 8 nucleotides agree with TRBD2. Germline V lookup: CDR1 MNHEY, CDR2 SMNVEV (reference sequence). After removal of 5 bases from V and 1 base from J, the junction contained 13 bases not matched to a gene. The CDR3 is made up of 18 amino acids. CDR3 sequence (DNA): TGTGCCAGCAGTGCTCTAGCGGGTGGCGTCGGTGCCAAAAACATTCAGTACTTC. Its translation is CASSALAGGVGAKNIQYF.

This clone was seen just once. The chain combines TRBV6-4 with TRBJ1-3; 8 nucleotides line up with TRBD1. Germline CDR1 is MRHNA and CDR2 is SNTAGT. J was trimmed by 11 bases and V by 7 bases; bases with no gene match: 13. This CDR3 region has 14 residues. The CDR3 here is CASTTGGGVSAIYF. Here the CDR3 DNA reads TGTGCCAGCACCACAGGGGGGGGCGTGAGTGCCATATATTTT.

CDR3 sequence: CASSHWGFSGNTIYF. The CDR3 nucleotides are TGCGCCAGCAGCCATTGGGGCTTTTCTGGAAACACCATATATTTT. This chain uses TRBV4-1 with TRBJ1-3; TRBD1 is a possible D gene (5 bases). Germline V gene sequence: CDR1 MGHRA, CDR2 YSYEKL. The V and J ends lost 3 bases and 1 base respectively, with 10 bases between them. CDR3 length: 15 amino acids.

The chain is built from TRBV9 and TRBJ1-1; TRBD1 matches at 9 bases. This CDR3 has 13 residues. The J segment lost 4 bases and the V segment lost 4 bases, leaving 2 bases of the junction unmatched. CDR1 is SGDLS and CDR2 is YYNGEE in the germline V gene. CDR3 DNA: TGTGCCAGCAGCTTGGGACAGGGCACTGAAGCTTTCTTT. Translated: CASSLGQGTEAFF.

This chain uses TRBV6-1 with TRBJ1-1; D gene ambiguous. CDR1 MNHNS and CDR2 SASEGT come from the germline V gene. Between the trimmed V and J ends, which lost 2 bases and 5 bases, there was a span of 6 bases. The CDR3 contains 12 residues. This CDR3 reads CASSEPLTEAFF. The CDR3 DNA reads as TGTGCCAGCAGTGAACCCTTAACTGAAGCTTTCTTT.

The chain carries TRBV18 and TRBJ2-1; D is uncertain. The germline V gene has CDR1 KGHSH and CDR2 LQKENI. This CDR3 has 13 amino acids. V gave up 3 bases and J gave up 8 bases, with 11 bases separating them. The DNA of the CDR3 is TGTGCCAGCTCACCTCCGAGTATCGATGAGCAGTTCTTC. It specifies CASSPPSIDEQFF.

The chain links TRBV30 to TRBJ1-5; perhaps TRBD1 as D (5 bases). The ends were cut back, 3 bases at V and 7 bases at J, with 16 bases in the middle. Germline values: CDR1 GTSNPN, CDR2 SVGIG (reference sequence). The CDR3 has 14 amino acids. The CDR3 DNA sequence: TGTGCCTGGAGGGGGCCCGGCCCGAGCCAGCCCCAGCATTTT. Translation: CAWRGPGPSQPQHF. Based on the CDR3 plus reference TRBV30 and TRBJ1-5, the full variable domain is SQTIHQWPATLVQPVGSPLSLECTVEGTSNPNLYWYRQAAGRGLQLLFYSVGIGQISSEVPQNLSASRPQDRQFILSSKKLLLSDSGFYLCAWRGPGPSQPQHFGDGTRLSIL.

The chain uses TRBV15 and TRBJ1-2; D uncertain. The CDR3 sequence is 16 residues long. Germline loops: CDR1 LNHNV, CDR2 YYDKDF (reference sequence). With 3 bases removed from V and 1 base from J, the gap between germline ends came to 15 bases. For the CDR3, the DNA is TGTGCCACCAGCAGCCCCGCCCCCGGGGTTAACTATGGCTACACCTTC. It is translated as CATSSPAPGVNYGYTF.

This chain uses TRBV11-1 with TRBJ1-5; D gene ambiguous. The CDR3 sequence is 13 residues long. The germline V and J ends were trimmed by 3 bases and 3 bases, with 6 bases remaining between them. The V gene's germline CDR1 is SGHAT and CDR2 FQDESV (reference sequence). CDR3 DNA: TGTGCCAGCAGCTTGCAGTCCAATCAGCCCCAGCATTTT. This gives the protein CASSLQSNQPQHF.

The chain has TRBV12-3 or TRBV12-4 and TRBJ2-5, with TRBD2 identical over 8 bases. Trimming took 9 bases from V and 1 from J; bases not matched to a gene: 4. This CDR3 has 13 residues. The CDR3 DNA reads as TGTGCCAGTACTAGCGGACTCCAAGAGACCCAGTACTTC. Its translation: CASTSGLQETQYF.

The chain employs TRBV4-1 and TRBJ1-2; no clear D gene. CDR1 and CDR2 from the germline V gene are MGHRA and YSYEKL. The CDR3 totals 17 residues. Trimming removed 1 base at V and 1 base at J, with 16 bases between. CDR3 DNA sequence: TGCGCCAGCAGCCAAGGGCGACCACGGAGCTTTAACTATGGCTACACCTTC. This gives the protein CASSQGRPRSFNYGYTF.

This sequence joins TRBV5-5 and TRBJ2-7, with D possibly being TRBD2 (6 bases). The CDR3 has 13 amino acids. V shed 1 base and J shed 3 bases, with 8 bases lying between them. Germline lookup yields CDR1 SGHKS and CDR2 YYEKEE (reference sequence). The chain's CDR3 is CASSLMEGYEQYF. DNA for the CDR3: TGTGCCAGCAGCTTGATGGAGGGCTACGAGCAGTACTTC.

This chain joins TRBV5-1 and TRBJ1-4, with TRBD1 matching 7 bases. With 2 bases clipped from V and 3 bases from J, the junction kept 10 bases outside the gene matches. The CDR3 spans 17 residues. The V gene's germline CDR1 is SGHRS and CDR2 YFSETQ. The CDR3 nucleotides read TGCGCCAGCAGCTTCACCGCGACAGGGAATCCTAATGAAAAACTGTTTTTT. This encodes CASSFTATGNPNEKLFF.

The chain uses TRBV28 and TRBJ2-5; 10 bases are shared with TRBD1. V trimming: 6 bases; J trimming: 5 bases; junction bases outside the gene matches: 12. Germline values: CDR1 MDHEN, CDR2 SYDVKM. The CDR3 totals 16 residues. CDR3 nucleotide sequence: TGTGCCAGCAGCTCTCGCGGGACAGGGGCGCGGGAGACCCAGTACTTC. This codes for CASSSRGTGARETQYF.

This chain connects TRBV5-4 to TRBJ1-2; 7 bases fit TRBD1. Unmatched junction bases numbered 5, after V lost 1 base and J lost 8 bases. Germline V lookup: CDR1 SGHNT, CDR2 YYREEE (reference sequence). This CDR3 is built from 13 residues. The CDR3 protein is CASSLRGRGGYTF. As DNA, the CDR3 is TGTGCCAGCAGCTTGCGAGGCAGGGGGGGCTACACCTTC. The entire variable domain, with the rest obtained from reference TRBV5-4 and TRBJ1-2, is as follows: ETGVTQSPTHLIKTRGQQVTLRCSSQSGHNTVSWYQQALGQGPQFIFQYYREEENGRGNFPPRFSGLQFPNYSSELNVNALELDDSALYLCASSLRGRGGYTFGSGTRLTVV.

The V call is TRBV4-1, the J call TRBJ2-7, with 7 nucleotides matching TRBD1. From germline, CDR1 is MGHRA and CDR2 YSYEKL. The CDR3 length is 14 residues. Trimming removed 3 bases from V and 5 bases from J; junction bases left unmatched: 7. In DNA form, the CDR3 reads TGCGCCAGCAGCCAGGACAGGATTACCCACGAGCAGTACTTC. Amino acids: CASSQDRITHEQYF.

This chain uses TRBV12-5 with TRBJ2-5; D is uncertain. CDR3 length equals 12 residues. V lost 6 bases and J 3 bases, leaving 8 bases between the germline ends. The germline gives CDR1 LGHNT, CDR2 FRNRAP. The CDR3 DNA reads as TGTGCTAGTGGAAACACGAAAGAGACCCAGTACTTC. Translation: CASGNTKETQYF.

The J gene is TRBJ1-2, the V gene TRBV19, with TRBD1 identical over 7 bases. V shed 2 bases and J 5 bases; nucleotides not matched to a gene: 8. This CDR3 spans 15 amino acids. Germline V CDR1 and CDR2: LNHDA, SQIVND (reference sequence). For the CDR3, the DNA is TGTGCCAGTAGTATACGAAACAGGGGATTGTATGGCTACACCTTC. It specifies CASSIRNRGLYGYTF. The full variable domain, with the rest looked up from reference TRBV19 and TRBJ1-2, is DGGITQSPKYLFRKEGQNVTLSCEQNLNHDAMYWYRQDPGQGLRLIYYSQIVNDFQKGDIAEGYSVSREKKESFPLTVTSAQKNPTAFYLCASSIRNRGLYGYTFGSGTRLTVV.

This clone appeared a single time. DNA of the CDR3: TGTGCCAGCAGCGTAGCGGGGGGGACTAAAGAGCAGTTCTTC. Translated: CASSVAGGTKEQFF. J is TRBJ2-1 and V is TRBV9; 8 bases map to TRBD2. The CDR3 runs to 14 residues. CDR1 SGDLS and CDR2 YYNGEE come from the germline V gene. The J segment lost 10 bases and the V segment lost 0 bases, leaving 6 bases of the junction unmatched. The whole variable domain, filled in from reference TRBV9 and TRBJ2-1, reads DSGVTQTPKHLITATGQRVTLRCSPRSGDLSVYWYQQSLDQGLQFLIQYYNGEERAKGNILERFSAQQFPDLHSELNLSSLELGDSALYFCASSVAGGTKEQFFGPGTRLTVL.

The chain recombines TRBV6-6 with TRBJ1-5; D unresolved. The CDR3 consists of 15 residues. Germline V gives CDR1 MNHNY, CDR2 SVGAGI (reference sequence). V was trimmed by 2 bases and J by 4 bases, leaving 12 bases between them. This CDR3 is CASSYDGAPNQPQHF. The CDR3 DNA is TGTGCCAGCAGTTACGATGGTGCGCCTAATCAGCCCCAGCATTTT.

The genes are TRBV9 and TRBJ2-5; D possibly corresponds to TRBD2 (6 bases). V was cut by 3 bases and J by 1 base, with 10 bases left in between. Germline CDR1 reads SGDLS; CDR2 reads YYNGEE. The CDR3 runs to 14 residues. This CDR3 reads CASSAGGIQETQYF. DNA for the CDR3: TGTGCCAGCAGCGCAGGAGGGATCCAAGAGACCCAGTACTTC.

Only a few counts were recorded for this clone. The chain employs TRBV2 and TRBJ1-2; the match to TRBD1 covers 10 bases. The CDR3 is 14 amino acids. Germline-derived CDR1 and CDR2 are SNHLY and FYNNEI. Trimming removed 6 bases from V and 4 bases from J; junction bases left unmatched: 5. Here the CDR3 DNA reads TGTGCCAGCAGGGGCGACAGGGGGCCCTATGGCTACACCTTC. This gives the protein CASRGDRGPYGYTF.

The V and J genes are TRBV11-3 and TRBJ2-7; 8 bases line up with TRBD1. The germline V gene encodes CDR1 SGHNT and CDR2 YENEEA. V dropped 4 bases and J dropped 2; count of bases not matched to a gene: 1. The CDR3 sequence is 13 residues long. CDR3 region: CASSSGGTYEQYF. The CDR3 bases are TGTGCCAGCAGCTCAGGGGGCACCTACGAGCAGTACTTC.